This T cell receptor (beta chain) was retrieved from a study of T cells after yellow fever vaccination. Study outcomes and limitations: Booster sampling recovered most clones from primary vaccination (approximately 97% CD4, roughly 90% CD8). Abundant clonotypes (contaminants from the bulk population) could be present in FACS-sorted repertoires.

Worth noting for this clonotype: The antigen remains undetermined.

Synthesis of TCR cDNA relied on 5'RACE template switching, which attached a universal primer site and UMIs. MiXCR was run by TCRdb on the 5' RACE reads, yielding one entry per CDR3 protein. This sample carries just under 600,000 distinct CDR3 sequences, roughly 13% of them seen once, and the ten largest clones take more than 12%. The CDR3 is 13 residues long. Trimming took 2 bases from V and 6 from J, leaving 11 bases between them. V is TRBV12-3 or TRBV12-4 and J is TRBJ2-7; D is possibly TRBD2 (5 bases). This sequence was found in a man aged 25-45 years who received the YFV17D yellow fever vaccine. The sample was PBMCs, taken on the day of the yellow fever booster vaccination. CDR3 sequence (DNA): TGTGCCAGCAGTTTAACCAGAGGGTTCGAGCAGTACTTC. Its protein product is CASSLTRGFEQYF.